Shown below are 2 T cell receptor beta chains from a single sample sequenced in a study of T cells in Graves' hyperthyroidism and ophthalmopathy. Template material for amplifying TCR beta CDR3 regions consisted of RNA transcripts. HTBI primers drove first-round RT-PCR of the TCR CDR3. TCRdb called the multiplex PCR reads again in MiXCR, with one record for every CDR3 protein. This repertoire shows a few hundred thousand distinct CDR3 sequences, around 42% found once; its top ten account for around a fifth. Sequenced sample: peripheral blood or thyroid tissue (not recorded which). These receptors all stem from an adult woman with Graves' disease, either hyperthyroidism or ophthalmopathy (not recorded which).

This rearrangement joins TRBV3-1 to TRBJ2-2; maybe TRBD2 (7 bases). The length of the CDR3 is 17 residues. V gave up 4 bases and J gave up 5 bases, with 20 bases separating them. Germline V gene lookup returns CDR1 LGHDT and CDR2 YNNKEL (reference sequence). DNA for the CDR3: TGTGCCAGCAGCCCCACGCAGGGGAGGGCCAGGACCGGGGAGCTGTTTTTT. Protein product: CASSPTQGRARTGELFF. Variable domain in full (rest from reference TRBV3-1 and TRBJ2-2): DTAVSQTPKYLVTQMGNDKSIKCEQNLGHDTMYWYKQDSKKFLKIMFSYNNKELIINETVPNRFSPKSPDKAHLNLHINSLELGDSAVYFCASSPTQGRARTGELFFGEGSRLTVL.

This clonotype occurred a few times. The final CDR3 position lacks the conserved phenylalanine or tryptophan, pointing to a likely read error. Because the CDR3's place on the DNA is in doubt, the DNA is left out and the CDR3 is given as listed by TCRdb. The chain combines TRBV20-1 with TRBJ2-6; the table names TRBD2, a call not compared with the DNA. The CDR3 has 11 amino acids, counting both end residues. The germline V gene encodes CDR1 DFQATT and CDR2 SNEGSKA (reference sequence). CDR3 in amino acids: CSARGAGGPDT.